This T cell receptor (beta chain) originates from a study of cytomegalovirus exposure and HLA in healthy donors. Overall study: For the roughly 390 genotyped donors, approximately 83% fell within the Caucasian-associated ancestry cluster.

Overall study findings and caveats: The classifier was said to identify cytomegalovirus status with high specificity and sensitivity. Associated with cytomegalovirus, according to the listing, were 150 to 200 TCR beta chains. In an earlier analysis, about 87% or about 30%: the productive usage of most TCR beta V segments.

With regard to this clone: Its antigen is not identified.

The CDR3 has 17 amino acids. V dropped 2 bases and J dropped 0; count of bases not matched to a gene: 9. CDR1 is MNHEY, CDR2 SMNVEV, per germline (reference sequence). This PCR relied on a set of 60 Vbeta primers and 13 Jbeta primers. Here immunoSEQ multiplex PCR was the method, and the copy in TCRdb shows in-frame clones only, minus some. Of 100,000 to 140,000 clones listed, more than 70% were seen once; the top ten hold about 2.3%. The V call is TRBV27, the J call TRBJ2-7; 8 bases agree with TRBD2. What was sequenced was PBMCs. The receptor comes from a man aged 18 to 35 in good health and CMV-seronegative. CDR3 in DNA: TGTGCCAGCAGTTTAGGGGGTGCAGCGGGGGCCTCCTACGAGCAGTACTTC. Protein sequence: CASSLGGAAGASYEQYF.